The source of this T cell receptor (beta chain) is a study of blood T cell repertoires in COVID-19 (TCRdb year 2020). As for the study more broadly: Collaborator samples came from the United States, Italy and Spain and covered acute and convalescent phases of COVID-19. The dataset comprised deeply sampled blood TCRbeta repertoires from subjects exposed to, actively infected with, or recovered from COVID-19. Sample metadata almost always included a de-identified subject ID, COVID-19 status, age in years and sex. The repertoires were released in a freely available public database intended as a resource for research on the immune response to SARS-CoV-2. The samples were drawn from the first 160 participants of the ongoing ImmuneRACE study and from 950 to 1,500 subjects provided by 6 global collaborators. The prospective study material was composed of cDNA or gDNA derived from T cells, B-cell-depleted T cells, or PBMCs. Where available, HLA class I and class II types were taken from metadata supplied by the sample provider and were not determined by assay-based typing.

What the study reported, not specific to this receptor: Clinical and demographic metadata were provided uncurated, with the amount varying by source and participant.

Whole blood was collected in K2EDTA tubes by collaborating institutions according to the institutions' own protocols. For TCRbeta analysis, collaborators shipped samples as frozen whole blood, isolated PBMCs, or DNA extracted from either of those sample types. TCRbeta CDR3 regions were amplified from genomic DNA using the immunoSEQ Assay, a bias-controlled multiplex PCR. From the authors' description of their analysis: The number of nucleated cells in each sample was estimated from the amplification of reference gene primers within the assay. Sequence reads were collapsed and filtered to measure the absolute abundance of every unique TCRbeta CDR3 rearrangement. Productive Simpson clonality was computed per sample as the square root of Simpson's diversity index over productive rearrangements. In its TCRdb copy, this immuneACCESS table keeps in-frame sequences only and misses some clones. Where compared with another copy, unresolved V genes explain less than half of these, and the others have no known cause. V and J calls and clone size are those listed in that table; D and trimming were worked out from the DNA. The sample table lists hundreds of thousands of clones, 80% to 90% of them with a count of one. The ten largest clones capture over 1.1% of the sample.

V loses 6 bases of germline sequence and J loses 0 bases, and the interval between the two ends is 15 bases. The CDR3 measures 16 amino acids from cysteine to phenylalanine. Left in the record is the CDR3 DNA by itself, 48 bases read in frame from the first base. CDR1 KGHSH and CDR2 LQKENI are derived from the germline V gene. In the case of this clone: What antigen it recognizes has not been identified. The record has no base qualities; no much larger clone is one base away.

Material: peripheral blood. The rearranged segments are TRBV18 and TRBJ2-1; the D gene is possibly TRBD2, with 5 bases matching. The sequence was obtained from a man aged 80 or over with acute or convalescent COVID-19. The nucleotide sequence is TGTGCCAGCTCTGTACAACTAGGGAGCTCCTACAATGAGCAGTTCTTC. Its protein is CASSVQLGSSYNEQFF. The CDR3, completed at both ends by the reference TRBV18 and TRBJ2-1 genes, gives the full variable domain NAGVMQNPRHLVRRRGQEARLRCSPMKGHSHVYWYRQLPEEGLKFMVYLQKENIIDESGMPKERFSAEFPKEGPSILRIQQVVRGDSAAYFCASSVQLGSSYNEQFFGPGTRLTVL.